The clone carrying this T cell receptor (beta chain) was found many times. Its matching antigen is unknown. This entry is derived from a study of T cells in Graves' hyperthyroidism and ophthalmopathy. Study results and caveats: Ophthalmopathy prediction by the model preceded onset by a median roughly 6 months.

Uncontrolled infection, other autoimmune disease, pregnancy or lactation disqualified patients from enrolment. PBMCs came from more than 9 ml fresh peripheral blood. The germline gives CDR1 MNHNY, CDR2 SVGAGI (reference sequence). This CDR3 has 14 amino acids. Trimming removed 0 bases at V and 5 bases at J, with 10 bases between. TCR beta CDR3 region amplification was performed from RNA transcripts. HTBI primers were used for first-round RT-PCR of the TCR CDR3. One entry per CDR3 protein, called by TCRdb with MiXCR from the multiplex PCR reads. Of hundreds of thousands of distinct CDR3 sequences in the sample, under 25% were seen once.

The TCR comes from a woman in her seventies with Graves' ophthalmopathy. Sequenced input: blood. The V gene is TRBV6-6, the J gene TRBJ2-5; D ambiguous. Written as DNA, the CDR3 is TGTGCCAGCAGTTACTCTCTGGGTAGGGAGACCCAGTACTTC. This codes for CASSYSLGRETQYF.